This record concerns one T cell receptor beta chain sequence. Its matching antigen is unknown. This PCR relied on a set of 60 Vbeta primers and 13 Jbeta primers. Only in-frame clones appear in the TCRdb table, and some are missing; sequencing was by immunoSEQ multiplex PCR. The sample lists 110,000 to 150,000 clones; about 8.9% were seen once. CDR3 length: 15 residues. The germline V gene has CDR1 MNHNS and CDR2 SASEGT. Trimming removed 0 bases at V and 0 bases at J, with 8 bases between. The data stem from a study of cytomegalovirus exposure and HLA in healthy donors. About the research overall: The Caucasian-associated ancestry cluster contained roughly four fifths of the 300 to 400 genotyped donors.

Study-level findings and limits: A missense DCLRE1C variant was associated with V- and J-gene trimming of TCR beta chains in a later analysis, and an independent cohort replicated the association. Being productive about 87% or about 30% of the time was typical of most TCR beta V segments in an earlier analysis.

This receptor was obtained from a man over 45 in good health and CMV-seronegative. The sample was PBMCs. This chain uses TRBV6-1 with TRBJ1-2, with a possible D match to TRBD1 (6 bases). CDR3 sequence: CASSEARTANYGYTF. CDR3 nucleotides: TGTGCCAGCAGTGAAGCGCGGACAGCTAACTATGGCTACACCTTC.